The present TCR beta chain was sequenced within a study of cytomegalovirus exposure and HLA in healthy donors. As for the study in general: Early released data had roughly 81 million unique TCRs, all coming from HLA-typed donors. For the approximately 400 genotyped donors, 65% to 90% fell within the Caucasian-associated ancestry cluster. Study conclusions and caveats: Among TCR beta chains of equal frequency, HLA-associated ones were more clonally expanded in a later analysis.

As to this clone: As yet, its antigen is unknown.

The V gene end was trimmed by 5 bases and the J gene end by 5 bases; junction bases not matched to a gene: 8. Germline loops: CDR1 LNHDA, CDR2 SQIVND (reference sequence). CDR3 length equals 14 residues. Each donor was nominally healthy when sampled (though unrecorded immune exposures were likely). PCR was performed using 60 Vbeta and 13 Jbeta primers. This table comes from immunoSEQ multiplex PCR, and its TCRdb copy is limited to in-frame clones, with some not included. The sample holds fewer than 150,000 clones. Sequences were obtained from PBMCs. The chain has TRBV19 and TRBJ1-2; 7 bases agree with TRBD1. The sequence derives from a man aged 18 to 30 in good health and CMV-seronegative. In DNA form, the CDR3 reads TGTGCCAGTAGTCCAGGGACAGCTGGATATGGCTACACCTTC. Encoded protein: CASSPGTAGYGYTF.